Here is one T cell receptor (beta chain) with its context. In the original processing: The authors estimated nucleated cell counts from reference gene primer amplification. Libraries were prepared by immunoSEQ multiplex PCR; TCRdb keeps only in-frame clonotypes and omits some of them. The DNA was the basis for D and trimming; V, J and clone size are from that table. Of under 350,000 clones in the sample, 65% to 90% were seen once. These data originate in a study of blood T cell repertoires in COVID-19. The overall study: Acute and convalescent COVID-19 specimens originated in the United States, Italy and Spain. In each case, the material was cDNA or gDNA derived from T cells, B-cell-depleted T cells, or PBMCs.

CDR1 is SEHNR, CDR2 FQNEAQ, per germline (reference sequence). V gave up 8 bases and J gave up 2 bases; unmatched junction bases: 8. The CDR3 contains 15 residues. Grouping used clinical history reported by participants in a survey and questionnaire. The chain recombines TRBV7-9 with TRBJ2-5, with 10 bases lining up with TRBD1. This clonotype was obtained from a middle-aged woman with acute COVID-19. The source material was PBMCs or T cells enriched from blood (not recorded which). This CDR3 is CASRTDRGPQETQYF. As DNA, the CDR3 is TGTGCCAGCCGTACCGACAGGGGGCCACAAGAGACCCAGTACTTC.